The entry that follows covers one T cell receptor beta chain sequence. The data belong to a study of blood T cells in healthy people across ages. Then a second PCR, running roughly 7 to 11 cycles, was carried out with a sample-barcoded 5' primer and a J-beta primer mix. From the 5' RACE reads, TCRdb called clonotypes with MiXCR, one entry per CDR3 protein. The repertoire consists of roughly 1,300,000 distinct CDR3 sequences, with 55% to 75% occurring once and the leading ten covering 6.5% to 8%. V was clipped by 7 bases and J by 4 bases, with 8 bases between them. Germline CDR1 is MNHEY and CDR2 is SVGAGI. The CDR3 has 12 amino acids.

This chain joins TRBV6-5 and TRBJ2-1, with D uncertain. Sequencing was done on a sample of blood. This TCR came from a man between 18 and 29 years old in good health. Here the CDR3 reads CASTKGYNEQFF. The CDR3 region has the DNA TGTGCCAGCACAAAGGGATACAATGAGCAGTTCTTC.